The T cell receptor beta chain described here comes from a study of T cell responses to AZD1222 COVID-19 vaccine. This clone was counted only a few times. Germline V gene data show CDR1 as SEHNR and CDR2 as FQNEAQ (reference sequence). Trimming left V 2 bases short and J 5 bases short, with 10 bases between. CDR3 length equals 15 residues. The table came from immunoSEQ multiplex PCR; TCRdb's copy has only in-frame clones and leaves some out. The repertoire includes about 120,000 clones, about 92% of them detected once, and 4.5% to 6% sits in the top ten. The input for sequencing was peripheral blood, taken 28 days after the second AZD1222 dose. The V gene is TRBV7-9, the J gene TRBJ1-6, with D tentatively TRBD1 (6 bases). This clonotype was obtained from an adult who received the AZD1222 COVID-19 vaccine. For the CDR3, the DNA is TGTGCCAGCAGCTTACGGGGGGCGGATAATTCACCCCTCCACTTT. It translates to CASSLRGADNSPLHF.